A selection of T cell receptor beta chains follows, all from one sample in a study of chemoradiotherapy in HPV16-positive cancers. Produced via immunoSEQ multiplex PCR; TCRdb's table is partial and in-frame only. Here the sample spans approximately 23,000 clones, roughly 73% being singletons. The material was obtained from a patient who underwent chemoradiotherapy. The receptor set was obtained from a human donor with HPV-associated anogenital cancer. Each CDR3 is given with its conserved first and last residue. Each record gives: V gene, clone size, D gene, J gene, CDR3 protein, CDR3 DNA. The D gene is left open where the match is weak. Expanded clones get a size class; other rows say once, few or many, or leave the size out.

V gene: TRBV7-2; clone size: -; D gene: TRBD1; J gene: TRBJ1-1; CDR3 protein: CASSSTGILMNTEAFF; CDR3 DNA: TGTGCCAGCAGCTCGACAGGGATCCTCATGAACACTGAAGCTTTCTTT
V gene: TRBV19; clone size: -; D gene: -; J gene: TRBJ1-3; CDR3 protein: CASSIFGRQSSGNTIYF; CDR3 DNA: TGTGCCAGTAGTATATTTGGCAGGCAGAGCTCTGGAAACACCATATATTTT
V gene: TRBV6-1; clone size: -; D gene: -; J gene: TRBJ1-5; CDR3 protein: CASRDNHRPQHF; CDR3 DNA: TGTGCCAGCAGGGACAACCATCGACCCCAGCATTTT
V gene: TRBV2; clone size: few; D gene: -; J gene: TRBJ2-3; CDR3 protein: CASSEGQTTDTQYF; CDR3 DNA: TGTGCCAGCAGTGAAGGACAGACCACAGATACGCAGTATTTT
V gene: TRBV10-3; clone size: once; D gene: TRBD2; J gene: TRBJ2-1; CDR3 protein: CAISESRAGASYNEQFF; CDR3 DNA: TGTGCCATCAGTGAGTCTAGGGCGGGAGCCTCCTACAATGAGCAGTTCTTC
V gene: TRBV19; clone size: -; D gene: TRBD1; J gene: TRBJ1-5; CDR3 protein: CASKAGGVGNQPQHF; CDR3 DNA: TGTGCCAGTAAAGCAGGGGGCGTCGGCAATCAGCCCCAGCATTTT
V gene: TRBV6-5; clone size: few; D gene: -; J gene: TRBJ2-2; CDR3 protein: CASSLGVQPGELFF; CDR3 DNA: TGTGCCAGCAGTTTAGGAGTTCAGCCCGGGGAGCTGTTTTTT
V gene: TRBV19; clone size: -; D gene: TRBD2; J gene: TRBJ2-1; CDR3 protein: CASSLLAGEQFF; CDR3 DNA: TGTGCCAGTAGTTTGTTAGCGGGGGAGCAGTTCTTC
V gene: TRBV18; clone size: -; D gene: -; J gene: TRBJ2-3; CDR3 protein: CASSRDRNTQYF; CDR3 DNA: TGTGCCAGCTCACGAGACAGAAATACGCAGTATTTT
V gene: TRBV7-9; clone size: few; D gene: -; J gene: TRBJ2-3; CDR3 protein: CASSREGTTDTQYF; CDR3 DNA: TGTGCCAGCAGCCGAGAGGGTACCACAGATACGCAGTATTTT
V gene: TRBV20-1; clone size: -; D gene: -; J gene: TRBJ2-5; CDR3 protein: CSAPPEETQYF; CDR3 DNA: TGCAGTGCCCCGCCGGAAGAGACCCAGTACTTC
V gene: TRBV5-8; clone size: -; D gene: TRBD1; J gene: TRBJ1-5; CDR3 protein: CASSLGPGQGYNQPQHF; CDR3 DNA: TGTGCCAGCAGCTTGGGGCCGGGACAGGGCTACAATCAGCCCCAGCATTTT
V gene: TRBV7-7; clone size: -; D gene: TRBD1; J gene: TRBJ2-7; CDR3 protein: CASSRDRGDEQYF; CDR3 DNA: TGTGCTAGCAGCCGGGACAGGGGGGACGAGCAGTACTTC
V gene: TRBV2; clone size: -; D gene: -; J gene: TRBJ2-3; CDR3 protein: CASSEALANAPKYF; CDR3 DNA: TGTGCCAGCAGTGAAGCGCTGGCTAATGCCCCCAAGTATTTT
V gene: TRBV30; clone size: -; D gene: -; J gene: TRBJ1-1; CDR3 protein: CASSNTEAFF; CDR3 DNA: TGTGCCTCATCGAACACTGAAGCTTTCTTT
V gene: TRBV15; clone size: -; D gene: TRBD1; J gene: TRBJ2-1; CDR3 protein: CATSGGQGNNEQFF; CDR3 DNA: TGTGCCACCAGCGGGGGACAGGGGAACAATGAGCAGTTCTTC
V gene: TRBV28; clone size: -; D gene: TRBD1; J gene: TRBJ1-1; CDR3 protein: CASRNGQGWTEAFF; CDR3 DNA: TGTGCCAGCAGAAACGGACAGGGGTGGACTGAAGCTTTCTTT
V gene: TRBV19; clone size: -; D gene: TRBD2; J gene: TRBJ2-3; CDR3 protein: CASSPGTSRTDTQYF; CDR3 DNA: TGTGCCAGTTCCCCCGGGACTAGCAGGACAGATACGCAGTATTTT
V gene: TRBV6-5; clone size: few; D gene: -; J gene: TRBJ1-5; CDR3 protein: CASSQARKGNQPQHF; CDR3 DNA: TGTGCCAGCAGCCAAGCCCGGAAGGGCAATCAGCCCCAGCATTTT
V gene: TRBV7-9; clone size: -; D gene: -; J gene: TRBJ2-5; CDR3 protein: CASSQQRAETQYF; CDR3 DNA: TGTGCCAGCAGCCAACAGCGGGCGGAGACCCAGTACTTC
V gene: TRBV18; clone size: -; D gene: -; J gene: TRBJ1-2; CDR3 protein: CASQADRSYGYTF; CDR3 DNA: TGTGCCAGCCAGGCCGACAGGAGCTATGGCTACACCTTC
V gene: TRBV30; clone size: -; D gene: -; J gene: TRBJ2-3; CDR3 protein: CAWSVNLDTQYF; CDR3 DNA: TGTGCCTGGAGTGTAAATCTCGATACGCAGTATTTT
V gene: TRBV7-2; clone size: -; D gene: -; J gene: TRBJ1-1; CDR3 protein: CASSKGSMNTEAFF; CDR3 DNA: TGTGCCAGCAGTAAGGGATCCATGAACACTGAAGCTTTCTTT
V gene: TRBV11-1; clone size: -; D gene: -; J gene: TRBJ1-2; CDR3 protein: CASSLSSQTGSNGYTF; CDR3 DNA: TGTGCCAGCAGCCTCTCAAGTCAGACAGGTTCTAACGGCTACACCTTC
V gene: TRBV5-4; clone size: -; D gene: TRBD1; J gene: TRBJ1-1; CDR3 protein: CASRRTGQTEAFF; CDR3 DNA: TGTGCCAGCAGAAGGACAGGACAGACTGAAGCTTTCTTT
V gene: TRBV12-5; clone size: -; D gene: TRBD1; J gene: TRBJ1-2; CDR3 protein: CASGFAGRGFGYTF; CDR3 DNA: TGTGCTAGTGGTTTTGCTGGCAGGGGGTTTGGCTACACCTTC
V gene: TRBV30; clone size: few; D gene: -; J gene: TRBJ1-6; CDR3 protein: CAWRPGGQPPLHF; CDR3 DNA: TGTGCCTGGAGGCCCGGTGGCCAACCACCCCTCCACTTT
V gene: TRBV6-5; clone size: -; D gene: -; J gene: TRBJ1-1; CDR3 protein: CASSSGTLERGFF; CDR3 DNA: TGTGCCAGCAGCTCCGGGACACTCGAGAGAGGTTTCTTT
V gene: TRBV7-9; clone size: -; D gene: -; J gene: TRBJ2-7; CDR3 protein: CASSLGQGIYEQYF; CDR3 DNA: TGTGCCAGCAGCTTGGGACAAGGGATCTACGAGCAGTACTTC
V gene: TRBV19; clone size: -; D gene: TRBD1; J gene: TRBJ1-5; CDR3 protein: CASSIGGQGAQNSNQPQHF; CDR3 DNA: TGTGCCAGTAGTATCGGTGGACAGGGGGCCCAGAATAGCAATCAGCCCCAGCATTTT
V gene: TRBV7-9; clone size: -; D gene: -; J gene: TRBJ2-2; CDR3 protein: CASSLGQNTGELFF; CDR3 DNA: TGTGCCAGCAGCTTAGGACAAAACACCGGGGAGCTGTTTTTT
V gene: TRBV7-2; clone size: -; D gene: -; J gene: TRBJ2-2; CDR3 protein: CASSLALGLSKRNTGELFF; CDR3 DNA: TGTGCCAGCAGCTTAGCTTTAGGACTTTCAAAACGGAACACCGGGGAGCTGTTTTTT
V gene: TRBV5-1; clone size: -; D gene: -; J gene: TRBJ1-3; CDR3 protein: CASSFNDRRESGNTIYF; CDR3 DNA: TGCGCCAGCAGCTTTAACGACAGAAGGGAATCTGGAAACACCATATATTTT
V gene: TRBV25-1; clone size: -; D gene: -; J gene: TRBJ2-7; CDR3 protein: CASSEIAEYEQYF; CDR3 DNA: TGTGCCAGCAGTGAAATAGCAGAATACGAGCAGTACTTC
V gene: TRBV27; clone size: -; D gene: -; J gene: TRBJ2-3; CDR3 protein: CASSLVGEDTQYF; CDR3 DNA: TGTGCCAGCAGTTTAGTGGGAGAAGATACGCAGTATTTT
V gene: TRBV19; clone size: few; D gene: -; J gene: TRBJ1-2; CDR3 protein: CASSISVYGYTF; CDR3 DNA: TGTGCCAGTAGTATCAGCGTCTATGGCTACACCTTC
V gene: TRBV28; clone size: -; D gene: -; J gene: TRBJ1-2; CDR3 protein: CASSPLSLESGYTF; CDR3 DNA: TGTGCCAGCAGTCCCTTATCCCTCGAAAGTGGCTACACCTTC
V gene: TRBV28; clone size: -; D gene: -; J gene: TRBJ1-1; CDR3 protein: CASTSPAMNTEAFF; CDR3 DNA: TGTGCCAGCACCTCCCCCGCCATGAACACTGAAGCTTTCTTT
V gene: TRBV18; clone size: -; D gene: -; J gene: TRBJ1-2; CDR3 protein: CASSPTPQGDYGYTF; CDR3 DNA: TGTGCCAGCTCACCCACTCCTCAGGGAGACTATGGCTACACCTTC
V gene: TRBV7-9; clone size: few; D gene: -; J gene: TRBJ1-4; CDR3 protein: CASSGWTNEKLFF; CDR3 DNA: TGTGCCAGCAGCGGGTGGACGAATGAAAAACTGTTTTTT
V gene: TRBV5-1; clone size: -; D gene: -; J gene: TRBJ2-2; CDR3 protein: CASSPTGSYTGELFF; CDR3 DNA: TGCGCCAGCAGCCCAACAGGGTCCTACACCGGGGAGCTGTTTTTT
V gene: TRBV2; clone size: few; D gene: -; J gene: TRBJ1-5; CDR3 protein: CASSEDSQPQHF; CDR3 DNA: TGTGCCAGCAGTGAGGACAGTCAGCCCCAGCATTTT
V gene: TRBV9; clone size: -; D gene: TRBD2; J gene: TRBJ2-1; CDR3 protein: CASSVGSGRVDEQFF; CDR3 DNA: TGTGCCAGCAGCGTAGGTAGCGGGAGGGTCGATGAGCAGTTCTTC
V gene: TRBV27; clone size: -; D gene: TRBD1; J gene: TRBJ1-4; CDR3 protein: CASRADRVAKGSKLFF; CDR3 DNA: TGTGCCAGCAGGGCGGACAGGGTAGCAAAGGGTTCGAAACTGTTTTTT
V gene: TRBV10-3; clone size: -; D gene: -; J gene: TRBJ2-7; CDR3 protein: CAIRLDGLGQYF; CDR3 DNA: TGTGCCATCAGGTTAGACGGCTTGGGGCAGTACTTC
V gene: TRBV9; clone size: -; D gene: TRBD2; J gene: TRBJ2-5; CDR3 protein: CASSEIAGGQETQYF; CDR3 DNA: TGTGCCAGCAGCGAAATAGCGGGAGGGCAAGAGACCCAGTACTTC
V gene: TRBV19; clone size: -; D gene: -; J gene: TRBJ2-7; CDR3 protein: CASSPRGAHYEQYF; CDR3 DNA: TGTGCCAGTAGCCCGAGAGGGGCACACTACGAGCAGTACTTC